This is a list of T cell receptor beta chains from one sample in a study of CD8 T cells in ankylosing spondylitis. Using its own MiXCR run on the 5' RACE reads, TCRdb lists one record per CDR3 protein. The repertoire holds 200,000 to 300,000 distinct CDR3 sequences, with around 9.1% as singletons. Specimen: blood, either unsorted or a sorted T cell fraction (not recorded which). These receptors all stem from a male donor with ankylosing spondylitis or in good health (not recorded which). Each CDR3 is given with its conserved first and last residue. Fields, in order: D gene, V gene, clone size, J gene, CDR3 DNA, CDR3 protein. D genes are given only for firm matches. The size of a clone is reported for some rows only, either as once, few or many, or as a class for expanded clones.

D gene: .; V gene: TRBV9; clone size: many; J gene: TRBJ1-4; CDR3 DNA: TGTGCCAGCAGCTCGTCATCGGGGGGACTGAGGGGTGAAAAACTGTTTTTT; CDR3 protein: CASSSSSGGLRGEKLFF
D gene: .; V gene: TRBV7-9; clone size: few; J gene: TRBJ2-5; CDR3 DNA: TGTGCCAGCAGCTTAGTTGCAGGGGCCCTCAAAGAGACCCAGTACTTC; CDR3 protein: CASSLVAGALKETQYF
D gene: .; V gene: TRBV5-1; clone size: .; J gene: TRBJ2-4; CDR3 DNA: TGCGCCAGCAGCTTAAGGCCGGGACACGAAAACATTCAGTACTTC; CDR3 protein: CASSLRPGHENIQYF
D gene: .; V gene: TRBV12-3/TRBV12-4; clone size: many; J gene: TRBJ2-1; CDR3 DNA: TGTGCCAGCACGGGGGGCGGGGGTTCCTACAATGAGCAGTTCTTC; CDR3 protein: CASTGGGGSYNEQFF
D gene: .; V gene: TRBV4-2; clone size: .; J gene: TRBJ2-7; CDR3 DNA: TGTGCCAGCAGCCAAGCGGCGGATATTGGCTACGAGCAGTACTTC; CDR3 protein: CASSQAADIGYEQYF
D gene: TRBD1; V gene: TRBV20-1; clone size: many; J gene: TRBJ2-3; CDR3 DNA: TGCAGTGCGGACCAGGGGGTGGCCCCAGATACGCAGTATTTT; CDR3 protein: CSADQGVAPDTQYF
D gene: .; V gene: TRBV7-8; clone size: few; J gene: TRBJ2-3; CDR3 DNA: TGTGCCAGCAGCTCCAGTCAGGGGAAGAGCACAGATACGCAGTATTTT; CDR3 protein: CASSSSQGKSTDTQYF
D gene: .; V gene: TRBV12-3/TRBV12-4; clone size: many; J gene: TRBJ1-6; CDR3 DNA: TGTGCCAGCAAGAATAGTCTCTCACCCCTCCACTTT; CDR3 protein: CASKNSLSPLHF
D gene: TRBD2; V gene: TRBV20-1; clone size: many; J gene: TRBJ2-7; CDR3 DNA: TGCAGTGCTAGAGAGTGGCTAGCGGGGTACGAGCAGTACTTC; CDR3 protein: CSAREWLAGYEQYF
D gene: .; V gene: TRBV24-1; clone size: many; J gene: TRBJ2-1; CDR3 DNA: TGTGCCACCAGTGACCGCGTTAACTACAATGAGCAGTTCTTC; CDR3 protein: CATSDRVNYNEQFF
D gene: TRBD1; V gene: TRBV12-3/TRBV12-4; clone size: many; J gene: TRBJ2-5; CDR3 DNA: TGTGCCAGCAGTGCCGGGACAGGGGGCGCAAAGACCCAGTACTTC; CDR3 protein: CASSAGTGGAKTQYF
D gene: TRBD1; V gene: TRBV12-3/TRBV12-4; clone size: .; J gene: TRBJ1-1; CDR3 DNA: TGTGCCATAGACAGGGTTCCGAACACTGAAGCTTTCTTT; CDR3 protein: CAIDRVPNTEAFF
D gene: TRBD2; V gene: TRBV7-2; clone size: .; J gene: TRBJ2-1; CDR3 DNA: TGTGCCAGCAGCTTAGAACTAGCGGGGGGCAATGGGCAGTTCTTC; CDR3 protein: CASSLELAGGNGQFF
D gene: TRBD1; V gene: TRBV11-2; clone size: many; J gene: TRBJ1-4; CDR3 DNA: TGTGCCAGCAGCTTAAGACAGGGTGATGAAAAACTGTTTTTT; CDR3 protein: CASSLRQGDEKLFF
D gene: .; V gene: TRBV5-5; clone size: .; J gene: TRBJ1-1; CDR3 DNA: TGTGCCAGCACTGGCACCATGAACACTGAAGCTTTCTTT; CDR3 protein: CASTGTMNTEAFF